Listed here are 30 T cell receptor beta chains from one sample, sequenced in a study of T cell repertoires in cytomegalovirus infection. One entry per CDR3 protein results from TCRdb running MiXCR on the reads. The repertoire holds roughly 230,000 distinct CDR3 sequences, with roughly 22% as singletons. Sequenced sample: CD8+ T cells from PBMCs. The receptors were sampled from a human donor in good health (CMV status not recorded). Some clones in this sample may be carry-over from other donors' samples.

This chain connects TRBV30 to TRBJ2-7; D may be TRBD1 or TRBD2 (5 bases each). CDR3 size: 15 residues. V lost 0 bases and J lost 3, with 15 bases in between. Germline-derived CDR1 and CDR2 are GTSNPN and SVGIG (reference sequence). The DNA of the CDR3 is TGTGCCTGGAGTGTAGGGACGATACCAATCTACGAGCAGTACTTC. Translated: CAWSVGTIPIYEQYF.

The genes are TRBV6-2 or TRBV6-3 and TRBJ2-5; TRBD2 matches 8 bases. CDR1 and CDR2 from the germline V gene are MNHEY and SVGEGT. The CDR3 is 17 amino acids. With 6 bases clipped from V and 1 base from J, the junction kept 13 bases outside the gene matches. CDR3 sequence reads: CASRPLSGALIQETQYF. The DNA of the CDR3 is TGTGCCAGCAGACCCCTTAGCGGGGCCTTAATCCAAGAGACCCAGTACTTC.

Of note for this clonotype: A much larger clone differs from this one at a single base, so this may be a read error. In DNA form, the CDR3 reads TGTACCAGCAGCGACGAGGGGGACACCATATATTTT. Translated: CTSSDEGDTIYF. The J gene is TRBJ1-3, the V gene TRBV7-2; TRBD1 is a possible D gene (6 bases). V was clipped by 5 bases and J by 8 bases, with 10 bases between them. Germline V gene data show CDR1 as SGHTA and CDR2 as FQGNSA. This CDR3 is built from 12 residues. Complete variable domain (other parts from reference TRBV7-2 and TRBJ1-3): GAGVSQSPSNKVTEKGKDVELRCDPISGHTALYWYRQSLGQGLEFLIYFQGNSAPDKSGLPSDRFSAERTGGSVSTLTIQRTQQEDSAVYLCTSSDEGDTIYFGEGSWLTVV.

This clonotype was observed many times. This chain links TRBV7-8 with TRBJ1-4, with TRBD1 matching over 7 bases. The junction had 7 bases not matched to a gene; V was cut back by 4 bases and J by 8 bases. Germline lookup yields CDR1 SGHVS and CDR2 FQNEAQ. CDR3 length: 14 amino acids. CDR3: CASSSRQGLEKLFF. CDR3 nucleotides: TGTGCCAGCAGCTCGAGACAGGGTTTAGAAAAACTGTTTTTT.

In regard to this clonotype: At one end the junction does not follow the germline gene, possibly because of a read error. The CDR3 region has the DNA TGTGCCAACAGCACCGATCTAGCGGCCTACGAGCAGTACTTC. Encoded protein: CANSTDLAAYEQYF. The rearrangement uses TRBV7-4 and TRBJ2-7, with 7 positions matching TRBD2. Per the germline V gene, CDR1 is SGHVT and CDR2 is SQSDAQ. This CDR3 is built from 14 residues.

Only a few counts were recorded for this clonotype. The V and J genes are TRBV19 and TRBJ1-1; D not certain. Trimming took 7 bases from V and 3 from J, leaving 12 bases between them. This CDR3 has 13 amino acids. The germline V gene encodes CDR1 LNHDA and CDR2 SQIVND (reference sequence). DNA of the CDR3: TGTGCCAGTACTATGATGGGGTACACTGAAGCTTTCTTT. Translated, it gives CASTMMGYTEAFF.

Ten or more counts support this clonotype. The J gene is TRBJ1-1, the V gene TRBV27; TRBD1 matches at 7 bases. This CDR3 contains 14 residues. Per germline, CDR1 MNHEY and CDR2 SMNVEV (reference sequence). The ends lost 3 bases at V and 4 bases at J; junction bases unmatched: 5. Here the CDR3 DNA reads TGTGCCAGCAGTTTGGGGCCAGGGGGCACTGAAGCTTTCTTT. It codes for CASSLGPGGTEAFF.

This clonotype was seen a handful of times. The V gene is TRBV20-1, the J gene TRBJ2-2, with D possibly being TRBD2 (6 bases). Between the trimmed V and J ends, which lost 5 bases and 4 bases, there was a span of 17 bases. The CDR3 has 15 amino acids. Germline V lookup: CDR1 DFQATT, CDR2 SNEGSKA (reference sequence). The CDR3 is CSAYGGVRGTGELFF. CDR3 coding DNA: TGCAGTGCTTACGGAGGGGTCCGTGGCACCGGGGAGCTGTTTTTT.

The chain carries TRBV6-1 and TRBJ2-5; either TRBD1 or TRBD2 may fit D (6 bases each). V was trimmed by 2 bases and J by 4 bases, leaving 14 bases between them. The CDR3 is 15 amino acids. Germline loops: CDR1 MNHNS, CDR2 SASEGT. The CDR3 loop is CASSELGGAGETQYF. CDR3 sequence (DNA): TGTGCCAGCAGTGAATTGGGGGGCGCGGGAGAGACCCAGTACTTC.

The chain links TRBV28 to TRBJ2-1, with TRBD2 matching 8 bases. Germline values: CDR1 MDHEN, CDR2 SYDVKM. This CDR3 contains 17 residues. V was pared by 2 bases and J by 6 bases, with 12 bases of the junction left unmatched. CDR3: CASSLVDSGGPINEQFF. DNA for the CDR3: TGTGCCAGCAGTTTAGTCGATTCGGGGGGGCCTATCAATGAGCAGTTCTTC.

At least ten counts were recorded for this clonotype. The J gene is TRBJ2-7, the V gene TRBV5-1; D remains unclear. Germline V gene sequence: CDR1 SGHRS, CDR2 YFSETQ. Deletions cut 0 bases from V and 2 bases from J, with 9 bases between. CDR3 length: 14 residues. DNA of the CDR3: TGCGCCAGCAGCTTGGTGGGCCCAACCTACGAGCAGTACTTC. Encoded protein: CASSLVGPTYEQYF.

As concerns this clonotype: At one of its ends the junction is not consistent with the germline gene, which may arise from a read error. This sequence joins TRBV14 and TRBJ1-3; the D is unclear. Per the germline V gene, CDR1 is SGHDN and CDR2 is FVKESK. The CDR3 spans 15 residues. The CDR3 bases are TGTGCCAGGAGCCAAGATCCGACTACTGGAAACACCATATATTTT. It is translated as CARSQDPTTGNTIYF.

In its sample, this clonotype was seen a few times. V usage is TRBV7-9 and J usage is TRBJ2-1; TRBD2 agrees at 8 bases. Germline CDR1 reads SEHNR; CDR2 reads FQNEAQ (reference sequence). V lost 5 bases to trimming and J lost 9 bases; unmatched junction nucleotides: 12. This CDR3 spans 15 amino acids. CDR3 sequence: CASSAREAGDSEQFF. CDR3 nucleotides: TGTGCCAGCAGCGCCCGGGAAGCGGGGGATAGTGAGCAGTTCTTC. The whole variable domain, remainder taken from reference TRBV7-9 and TRBJ2-1, is DTGVSQNPRHKITKRGQNVTFRCDPISEHNRLYWYRQTLGQGPEFLTYFQNEAQLEKSRLLSDRFSAERPKGSFSTLEIQRTEQGDSAMYLCASSAREAGDSEQFFGPGTRLTVL.

This clonotype was observed at least ten times. The chain joins TRBV28 to TRBJ2-3; D unclear. V gave up 6 bases and J gave up 4 bases, with 8 bases separating them. CDR1 and CDR2 (germline): MDHEN, SYDVKM. This CDR3 comprises 12 residues. CDR3 bases: TGTGCCAGCAGCTTAGGTGCAGATACGCAGTATTTT. Translation: CASSLGADTQYF.

This clonotype was observed many times. The chain couples TRBV12-3 or TRBV12-4 to TRBJ2-3; 11 bases align to TRBD2. CDR3 length equals 15 residues. Losses at the gene ends were 7 bases for V and 5 bases for J; bases not matched to a gene: 8. The CDR3 region has the DNA TGTGCCAGCAAAGTAGCGGGGGGGCGCGGAGATACGCAGTATTTT. It specifies CASKVAGGRGDTQYF.

A few counts support this clonotype. CDR3 bases: TGTGCCAGCAGTTACGAGGGATACCCTGAAGCTTTCTTT. Residues: CASSYEGYPEAFF. V usage is TRBV6-6 and J usage is TRBJ1-1; D is ambiguous. The CDR3 consists of 13 residues. CDR1 MNHNY and CDR2 SVGAGI come from the germline V gene (reference sequence). Trimming pared 2 bases from V and 6 bases from J, leaving 10 bases between.

The rearrangement joins TRBV20-1 to TRBJ1-1, with 7 nucleotides matching TRBD1. Trimming cost V 3 bases and J 5 bases; bases outside gene matches: 9. CDR1 and CDR2 from the germline V gene are DFQATT and SNEGSKA (reference sequence). The length of the CDR3 is 14 residues. The CDR3 DNA follows: TGCAGTGCTAGGCGACAGGGCTGGGGAACTGAAGCTTTCTTT. Translated, it gives CSARRQGWGTEAFF.

The gene calls are TRBV5-1 and TRBJ2-1; tentative D call: TRBD2 (6 bases). Germline lookup yields CDR1 SGHRS and CDR2 YFSETQ. V lost 3 bases and J lost 8, with 12 bases in between. This CDR3 is built from 13 residues. The DNA for the CDR3 is TGCGCCAGCAGCTCCACTAGCATCGATGAGCAGTTCTTC. Translated: CASSSTSIDEQFF.

This clonotype was observed a few times. The chain recombines TRBV28 with TRBJ1-1; 9 positions match TRBD1. J lost 1 base, V lost 7 bases, and 16 bases had no gene match. CDR1 is MDHEN and CDR2 is SYDVKM in the germline V gene. This CDR3 has 18 residues. The CDR3 is CASIRVRDGTGTNTEAFF. The CDR3 DNA reads as TGTGCCAGCATCCGTGTACGGGATGGGACAGGGACGAACACTGAAGCTTTCTTT.

The chain employs TRBV5-6 and TRBJ1-6; no reliable D call. The CDR3 spans 19 residues. The germline CDR1 and CDR2 sequences are SGHDT and YYEEEE. V lost 0 bases and J 0 bases, leaving 16 bases between the germline ends. The CDR3 sequence is CASSLGSLRDSSYNSPLHF. CDR3 nucleotides: TGTGCCAGCAGCTTGGGCTCCCTGAGGGATAGCTCCTATAATTCACCCCTCCACTTT.

The sample holds a few counts of this clonotype. The chain employs TRBV5-4 and TRBJ1-1; D is uncertain. Germline V gene lookup returns CDR1 SGHNT and CDR2 YYREEE (reference sequence). This CDR3 is 12 amino acids long. V lost 8 bases, J lost 1 base, and 9 bases lay in between. The CDR3 spells CASSWTNTEAFF. CDR3 bases: TGTGCCAGTTCCTGGACGAACACTGAAGCTTTCTTT.

The V call is TRBV19, the J call TRBJ2-7, with 7 positions matching TRBD2. This CDR3 comprises 15 residues. Unmatched junction bases numbered 9, after V lost 4 bases and J lost 3 bases. In germline, CDR1 is LNHDA, CDR2 SQIVND (reference sequence). The CDR3 bases are TGTGCCAGTAGTACTGGACTAGGGAGATTCTACGAGCAGTACTTC. Translation: CASSTGLGRFYEQYF.

This clonotype was recorded a few times. The chain couples TRBV10-3 to TRBJ1-1; tentative D call: TRBD1 (6 bases). V was trimmed by 5 bases and J by 0 bases, leaving 13 bases between them. Per the germline V gene, CDR1 is ENHRY and CDR2 is SYGVKD. The CDR3 contains 15 residues. The CDR3 here is CAISLGQPMNTEAFF. As DNA, the CDR3 is TGTGCCATCAGTTTAGGACAGCCCATGAACACTGAAGCTTTCTTT.

DNA of the CDR3: TGCAGCGTTGAAATTGGCTGGACAGGGGGTTACGAGCAGTACTTC. Protein: CSVEIGWTGGYEQYF. The V gene is TRBV29-1, the J gene TRBJ2-7; the match to TRBD1 covers 10 bases. V lost 2 bases and J lost 4; bases outside the gene matches: 8. Germline CDR1 reads SQVTM; CDR2 reads ANQGSEA. The CDR3 contains 15 residues.

The chain couples TRBV11-2 to TRBJ2-7, with D tentatively TRBD2 (7 bases). The length of the CDR3 is 13 residues. The V gene lost 1 base and the J gene lost 6 bases, with 10 bases spanning the gap. Germline V lookup: CDR1 SGHAT, CDR2 FQNNGV. CDR3 in amino acids: CASSLVGGPEQYF. CDR3 DNA sequence: TGTGCCAGCAGCTTAGTCGGGGGGCCCGAGCAGTACTTC. Complete variable domain (other parts from reference TRBV11-2 and TRBJ2-7): EAGVAQSPRYKIIEKRQSVAFWCNPISGHATLYWYQQILGQGPKLLIQFQNNGVVDDSQLPKDRFSAERLKGVDSTLKIQPAKLEDSAVYLCASSLVGGPEQYFGPGTRLTVT.

This chain links TRBV2 with TRBJ2-7; 9 nucleotides match TRBD1. Trimming cost V 4 bases and J 2 bases; bases outside gene matches: 3. CDR1 SNHLY and CDR2 FYNNEI come from the germline V gene. The CDR3 is made up of 14 amino acids. The CDR3 sequence: CASSVGDRAYEQYF. CDR3 bases: TGTGCCAGCAGTGTTGGGGACAGGGCCTACGAGCAGTACTTC.

This clonotype came up a few times. The chain employs TRBV6-5 and TRBJ1-1; D gene unclear. Trimming took off 6 bases at V and 1 base at J, with 9 bases between the two ends. Germline V gene data show CDR1 as MNHEY and CDR2 as SVGAGI. This CDR3 has 13 amino acids. Written as DNA, the CDR3 is TGTGCCAGCAGAACCGGGAGGAACACTGAAGCTTTCTTT. Translated: CASRTGRNTEAFF.

This rearrangement joins TRBV24-1 to TRBJ2-5; no definite D call. CDR3 length equals 12 residues. The germline CDR1 and CDR2 sequences are KGHDR and SFDVKD. The V gene lost 0 bases and the J gene lost 5 bases, with 3 bases spanning the gap. The CDR3 reads CATSDLMETQYF. In nucleotides, the CDR3 is TGTGCCACCAGTGATTTGATGGAGACCCAGTACTTC.

This rearrangement joins TRBV30 to TRBJ1-1; D remains ambiguous. This CDR3 comprises 14 residues. Germline CDR1 reads GTSNPN; CDR2 reads SVGIG (reference sequence). V was clipped by 1 base and J by 11 bases, with 20 bases between them. The chain's CDR3 is CAWSAGFGNNEAFF. DNA of the CDR3: TGTGCCTGGAGTGCTGGGTTCGGGAACAACGAGGCTTTCTTT.

This clonotype was seen a handful of times. The V and J genes are TRBV7-9 and TRBJ1-1; no definite D call. Germline V lookup: CDR1 SEHNR, CDR2 FQNEAQ (reference sequence). V shed 6 bases and J shed 8 bases, with 16 bases lying between them. The CDR3 is 13 amino acids. The CDR3 DNA reads TGTGCCAGCAGTCCGACCGTGGTGGGGGAAGCTTTCTTT. It translates to CASSPTVVGEAFF.